The entry below describes one TCR beta chain. This entry is derived from a study of blood T cell repertoires in COVID-19. Study-wide background: From the United States, Italy and Spain came samples of acute and convalescent COVID-19. Sources were T cells, B-cell-depleted T cells, or PBMCs; the material itself was cDNA or gDNA.

Per the original data handling: By means of reference gene primer amplification, nucleated cell counts were estimated. Measured with immunoSEQ multiplex PCR; TCRdb has only the in-frame clones, and not every one. The DNA was the basis for D and trimming; V, J and clone size are from that table. This table has 150,000 to 200,000 clones, approximately 75% appearing once. This TCR was sampled from a human donor in a cohort sampled during active COVID-19. The sequenced sample was peripheral blood.

CDR3 coding DNA: TGCGCCAGCAGCTTGATACTAGCGTTCCGCGATGAGCAGTTCTTC. Its protein product is CASSLILAFRDEQFF. J is TRBJ2-1 and V is TRBV5-1; 7 bases line up with TRBD2. The V gene's germline CDR1 is SGHRS and CDR2 YFSETQ. CDR3 length: 15 residues. V gave up 1 base and J gave up 8 bases; unmatched junction bases: 9.